The present TCR beta chain was sequenced within a study of technical replicates of blood from a handful of donors. Clones were read by immunoSEQ multiplex PCR, and TCRdb kept only the in-frame ones, dropping some. The table shows 74,000 or so clones, with roughly 96% occurring only once. Source material: T cells isolated from PBMCs. This TCR was recovered from a human donor in good health.

CDR3 nucleotide sequence: TGTGCCAGCAACAGGGGGCGAGGGGAGACCCAGTACTTC. Translated, it gives CASNRGRGETQYF. The chain uses TRBV2 and TRBJ2-5; 9 bases match TRBD1. Germline V gene sequence: CDR1 SNHLY, CDR2 FYNNEI. V lost 7 bases and J lost 5; bases outside the gene matches: 5. This CDR3 comprises 13 residues.